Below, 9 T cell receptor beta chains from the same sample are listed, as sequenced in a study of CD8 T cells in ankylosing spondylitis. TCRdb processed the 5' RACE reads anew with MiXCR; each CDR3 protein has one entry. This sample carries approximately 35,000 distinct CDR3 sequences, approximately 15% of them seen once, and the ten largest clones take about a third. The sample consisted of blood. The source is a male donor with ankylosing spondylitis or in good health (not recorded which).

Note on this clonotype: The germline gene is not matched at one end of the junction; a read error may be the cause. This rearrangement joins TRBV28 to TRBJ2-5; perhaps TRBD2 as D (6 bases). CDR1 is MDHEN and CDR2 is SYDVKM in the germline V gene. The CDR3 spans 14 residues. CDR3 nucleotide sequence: TGTGCCAGCAGTTTTGTCCTCGGGGGACTCCTGCAGCACTTC. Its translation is CASSFVLGGLLQHF.

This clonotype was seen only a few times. CDR3 DNA: TGCGCCAGCAGCCAGAACGACAGGGGGCCTGGGGAAAAACTGTTTTTT. Translation gives CASSQNDRGPGEKLFF. This sequence joins TRBV4-1 and TRBJ1-4; 10 bases line up with TRBD1. J lost 8 bases, V lost 3 bases, and 9 bases had no gene match. This CDR3 contains 16 residues. Germline CDR1 is MGHRA and CDR2 is YSYEKL.

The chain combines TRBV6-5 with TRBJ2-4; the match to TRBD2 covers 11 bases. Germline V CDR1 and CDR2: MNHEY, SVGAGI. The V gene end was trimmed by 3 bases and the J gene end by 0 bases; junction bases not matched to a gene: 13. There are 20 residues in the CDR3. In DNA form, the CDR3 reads TGTGCCAGCAGTTATTATTCCGGGACTAGCGGCGAACAAGCCAAAAACATTCAGTACTTC. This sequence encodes CASSYYSGTSGEQAKNIQYF.

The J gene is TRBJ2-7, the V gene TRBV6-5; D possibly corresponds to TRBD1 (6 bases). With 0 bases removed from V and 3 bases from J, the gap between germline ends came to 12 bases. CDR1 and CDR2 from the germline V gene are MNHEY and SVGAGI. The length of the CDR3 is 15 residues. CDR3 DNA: TGTGCCAGCAGTTACTCGAGAGACAGGAGCTACGAGCAGTACTTC. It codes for CASSYSRDRSYEQYF.

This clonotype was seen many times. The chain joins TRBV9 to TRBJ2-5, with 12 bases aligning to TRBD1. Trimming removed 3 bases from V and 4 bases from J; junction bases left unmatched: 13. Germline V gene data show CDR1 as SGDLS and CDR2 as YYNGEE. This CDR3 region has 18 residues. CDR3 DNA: TGTGCCAGCAGCGCCCTCCGCCGGGGGGACAGGGGGCGAGAGACCCAGTACTTC. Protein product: CASSALRRGDRGRETQYF. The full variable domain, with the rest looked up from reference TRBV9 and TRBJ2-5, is DSGVTQTPKHLITATGQRVTLRCSPRSGDLSVYWYQQSLDQGLQFLIQYYNGEERAKGNILERFSAQQFPDLHSELNLSSLELGDSALYFCASSALRRGDRGRETQYFGPGTRLLVL.

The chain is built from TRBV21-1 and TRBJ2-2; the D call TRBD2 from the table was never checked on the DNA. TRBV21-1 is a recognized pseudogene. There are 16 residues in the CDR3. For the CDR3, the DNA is TGTGCCAGCTCTCAAACGGGGAGGGAAGACACCGGGGAGCTGTTTTTT. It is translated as CASSQTGREDTGELFF.

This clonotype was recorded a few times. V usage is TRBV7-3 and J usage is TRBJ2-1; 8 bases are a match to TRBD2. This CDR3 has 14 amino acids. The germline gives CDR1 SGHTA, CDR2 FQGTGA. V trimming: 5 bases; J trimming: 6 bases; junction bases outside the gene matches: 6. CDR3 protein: CASSPGTSINEQFF. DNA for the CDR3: TGTGCCAGCAGCCCCGGGACTAGTATCAATGAGCAGTTCTTC.

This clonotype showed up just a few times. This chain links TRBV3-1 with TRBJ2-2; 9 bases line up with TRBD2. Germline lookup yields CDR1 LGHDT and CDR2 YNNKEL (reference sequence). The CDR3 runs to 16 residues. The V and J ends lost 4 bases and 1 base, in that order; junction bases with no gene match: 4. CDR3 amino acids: CASSLQTSGNTGELFF. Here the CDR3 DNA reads TGTGCCAGCAGCCTACAGACTAGCGGGAACACCGGGGAGCTGTTTTTT.

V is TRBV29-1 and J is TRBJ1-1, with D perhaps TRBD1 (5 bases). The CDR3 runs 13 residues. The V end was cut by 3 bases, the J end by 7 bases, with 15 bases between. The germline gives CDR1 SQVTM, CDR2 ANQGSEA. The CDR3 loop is CSVELGGANEAFF. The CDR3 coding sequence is TGCAGCGTTGAGTTAGGAGGGGCAAATGAAGCTTTCTTT.